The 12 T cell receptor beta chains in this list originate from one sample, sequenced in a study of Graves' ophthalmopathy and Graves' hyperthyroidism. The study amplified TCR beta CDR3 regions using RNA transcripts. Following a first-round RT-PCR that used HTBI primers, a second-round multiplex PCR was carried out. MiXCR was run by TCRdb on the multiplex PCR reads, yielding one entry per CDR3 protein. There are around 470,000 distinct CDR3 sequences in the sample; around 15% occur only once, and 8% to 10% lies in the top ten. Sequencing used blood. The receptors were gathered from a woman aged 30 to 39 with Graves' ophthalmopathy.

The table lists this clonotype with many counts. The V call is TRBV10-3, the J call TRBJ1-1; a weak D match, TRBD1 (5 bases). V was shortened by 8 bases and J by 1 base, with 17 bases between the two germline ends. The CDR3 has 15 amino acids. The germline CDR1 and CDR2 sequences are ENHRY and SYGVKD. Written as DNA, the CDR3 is TGTGCCATCGCCCCCGGGGCTAAGGGGAACACTGAAGCTTTCTTT. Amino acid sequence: CAIAPGAKGNTEAFF.

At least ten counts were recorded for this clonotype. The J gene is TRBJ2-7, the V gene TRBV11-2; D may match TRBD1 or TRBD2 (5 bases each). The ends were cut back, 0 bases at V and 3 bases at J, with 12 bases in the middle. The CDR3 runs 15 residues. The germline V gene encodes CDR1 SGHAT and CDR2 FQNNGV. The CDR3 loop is CASSLERGVGYEQYF. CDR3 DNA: TGTGCCAGCAGCTTAGAAAGGGGAGTGGGCTACGAGCAGTACTTC.

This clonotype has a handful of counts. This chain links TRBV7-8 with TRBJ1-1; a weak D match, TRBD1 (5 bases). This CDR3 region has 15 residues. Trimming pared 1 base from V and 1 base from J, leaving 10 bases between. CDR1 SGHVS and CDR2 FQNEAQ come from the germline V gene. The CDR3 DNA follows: TGTGCCAGCAGCTTAGTTGCGGGGGAGAACACTGAAGCTTTCTTT. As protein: CASSLVAGENTEAFF.

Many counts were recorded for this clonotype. DNA of the CDR3: TGCAGTGCTAGAGATTGGACTAGCGGGAAGGACGAGCAGTACTTC. Protein product: CSARDWTSGKDEQYF. V is TRBV20-1 and J is TRBJ2-7; 12 nucleotides line up with TRBD2. CDR1 and CDR2 (germline): DFQATT, SNEGSKA (reference sequence). With 0 bases clipped from V and 5 bases from J, the junction kept 5 bases outside the gene matches. CDR3 length: 15 residues.

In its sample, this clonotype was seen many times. The CDR3: CASSFEGSAYEQYF. The CDR3 DNA follows: TGTGCCAGCAGTTTTGAGGGGTCGGCCTACGAGCAGTACTTC. The chain combines TRBV12-3 or TRBV12-4 with TRBJ2-7; TRBD1 or TRBD2 may be the D gene (5 bases each). V shed 3 bases and J shed 2 bases, with 11 bases lying between them. This CDR3 is built from 14 residues.

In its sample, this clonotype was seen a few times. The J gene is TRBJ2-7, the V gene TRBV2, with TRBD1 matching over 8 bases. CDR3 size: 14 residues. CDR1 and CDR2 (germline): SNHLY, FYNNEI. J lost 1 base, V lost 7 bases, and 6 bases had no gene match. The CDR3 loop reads CASTEQGVSYEQYF. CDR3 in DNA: TGTGCCAGCACCGAACAGGGGGTATCCTACGAGCAGTACTTC.

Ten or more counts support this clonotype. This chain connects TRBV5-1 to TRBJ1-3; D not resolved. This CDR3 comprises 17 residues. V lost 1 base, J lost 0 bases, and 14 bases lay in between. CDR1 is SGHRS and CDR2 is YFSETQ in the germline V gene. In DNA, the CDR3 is TGCGCCAGCAGCTTGAGGGCAGCCGGTGCCTCTGGAAACACCATATATTTT. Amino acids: CASSLRAAGASGNTIYF.

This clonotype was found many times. DNA of the CDR3: TGTGCCACCAGTGAGGACGGGAATCAGCCCCAGCATTTT. As protein: CATSEDGNQPQHF. The V call is TRBV24-1, the J call TRBJ1-5; D is undetermined. Trimming took 4 bases from V and 4 from J, leaving 7 bases between them. Germline-derived CDR1 and CDR2 are KGHDR and SFDVKD. The CDR3 length is 13 residues.

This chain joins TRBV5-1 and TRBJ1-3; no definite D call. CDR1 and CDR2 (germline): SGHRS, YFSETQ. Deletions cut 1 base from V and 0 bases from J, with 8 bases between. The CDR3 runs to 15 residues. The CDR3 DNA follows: TGCGCCAGCAGCTTGAACCCGGGCTCTGGAAACACCATATATTTT. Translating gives CASSLNPGSGNTIYF.

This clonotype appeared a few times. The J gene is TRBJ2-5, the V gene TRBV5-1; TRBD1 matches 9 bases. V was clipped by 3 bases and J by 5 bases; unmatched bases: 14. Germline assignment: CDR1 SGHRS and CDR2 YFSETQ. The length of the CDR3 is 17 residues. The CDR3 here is CASSSRTRGQGRETQYF. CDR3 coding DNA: TGCGCCAGCAGCTCCCGGACGCGGGGACAGGGAAGGGAGACCCAGTACTTC.

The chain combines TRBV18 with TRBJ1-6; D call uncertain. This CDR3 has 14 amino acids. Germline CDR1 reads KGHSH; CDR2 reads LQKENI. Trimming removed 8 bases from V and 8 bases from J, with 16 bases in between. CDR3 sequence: CASRNRAWDSPLHF. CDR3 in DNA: TGTGCCAGCCGAAACCGGGCTTGGGATTCACCCCTCCACTTT.

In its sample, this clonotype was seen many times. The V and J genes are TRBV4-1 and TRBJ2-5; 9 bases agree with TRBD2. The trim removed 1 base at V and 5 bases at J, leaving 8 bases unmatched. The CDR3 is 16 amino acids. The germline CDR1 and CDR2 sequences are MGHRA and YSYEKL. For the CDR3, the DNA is TGCGCCAGCAGCCAAGGGTCGCGGGGGGGCGTGGAGACCCAGTACTTC. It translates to CASSQGSRGGVETQYF.